This passage covers 15 T cell receptor beta chains from one sample sequenced in a study of T cell responses to AZD1222 COVID-19 vaccine. Generated by immunoSEQ multiplex PCR, the TCRdb table keeps only in-frame clones and is missing some. Of about 160,000 clones in the sample, 88% are singletons; the top ten hold around 5.9%. The sample in question was peripheral blood, obtained on day 0 of AZD1222 vaccination. All receptors derive from an adult in good health.

This chain joins TRBV6-2 or TRBV6-3 and TRBJ1-6; the D gene is possibly TRBD1 (5 bases). Looked up from germline, CDR1 is MNHEY and CDR2 is SVGEGT. The CDR3 length is 16 residues. Trimming cost V 3 bases and J 0 bases, with 9 bases left between them. DNA of the CDR3: TGTGCCAGCAGTTATCGACAGAGCTCCTATAATTCACCCCTCCACTTT. Protein sequence: CASSYRQSSYNSPLHF.

The chain has TRBV11-3 and TRBJ2-4; no firm D call. V gave up 0 bases and J gave up 6 bases, with 3 bases separating them. From germline, CDR1 is SGHNT and CDR2 YENEEA. This CDR3 has 12 amino acids. The CDR3 nucleotides read TGTGCCAGCAGCTTAGACCTAAACATTCAGTACTTC. Its translation is CASSLDLNIQYF.

The chain has TRBV10-3 and TRBJ1-2; D remains unclear. The germline V gene has CDR1 ENHRY and CDR2 SYGVKD. V lost 0 bases, J lost 3 bases, and 8 bases lay in between. The CDR3 sequence is 14 residues long. The CDR3: CAISESEGDYGYTF. The CDR3 DNA reads as TGTGCCATCAGTGAGTCGGAGGGCGACTATGGCTACACCTTC.

The chain is built from TRBV5-1 and TRBJ1-1; 9 bases align to TRBD1. The CDR3 length is 12 residues. V shed 3 bases, J shed 8 bases, and the junction held 2 bases outside the gene matches. Germline CDR1 SGHRS, CDR2 YFSETQ. The DNA of the CDR3 is TGCGCCAGCAGCTACGGGACAGGGGAAGCTTTCTTT. This sequence encodes CASSYGTGEAFF.

The chain employs TRBV7-8 and TRBJ2-1; 8 bases are a match to TRBD1. Germline V gene lookup returns CDR1 SGHVS and CDR2 FQNEAQ. The trim removed 2 bases at V and 6 bases at J, leaving 9 bases unmatched. The CDR3 runs to 16 residues. Here the CDR3 reads CASSLFPQGALNEQFF. Here the CDR3 DNA reads TGTGCCAGCAGCTTATTCCCCCAGGGGGCGCTCAATGAGCAGTTCTTC.

The V and J genes are TRBV6-1 and TRBJ2-1; D is unresolved. Germline loops: CDR1 MNHNS, CDR2 SASEGT. Trimming took 3 bases from V and 10 from J, leaving 13 bases between them. The CDR3 extends over 13 amino acids. CDR3 coding DNA: TGTGCCAGCAGTGAGGAGACCTTTATGGAGCAGTTCTTC. Its translation is CASSEETFMEQFF.

The V call is TRBV28, the J call TRBJ1-1, with 7 bases lining up with TRBD1. Germline lookup yields CDR1 MDHEN and CDR2 SYDVKM. This CDR3 has 14 residues. The trim removed 3 bases at V and 4 bases at J, leaving 5 bases unmatched. Here the CDR3 DNA reads TGTGCCAGCAGTTTGAGGGGGCTGGGCACTGAAGCTTTCTTT. Its protein is CASSLRGLGTEAFF.

The J gene is TRBJ1-1, the V gene TRBV5-4; 7 positions match TRBD1. The length of the CDR3 is 14 residues. V was pared by 4 bases and J by 5 bases, with 8 bases of the junction left unmatched. In germline, CDR1 is SGHNT, CDR2 YYREEE (reference sequence). The CDR3 sequence is CASSGVRGDTEAFF. Here the CDR3 DNA reads TGTGCCAGCAGCGGGGTCAGGGGGGATACTGAAGCTTTCTTT.

This clone came up once. Other DNA sequences in this specimen translate into the identical CDR3. The chain carries TRBV18 and TRBJ2-7, with a tentative D call TRBD1 (6 bases). Germline CDR1 and CDR2: KGHSH and LQKENI. CDR3 size: 14 residues. Trimming took off 3 bases at V and 0 bases at J, with 9 bases between the two ends. This CDR3 is CASSPGTSSYEQYF. In nucleotides, the CDR3 is TGTGCCAGCTCACCGGGGACAAGCTCCTACGAGCAGTACTTC.

The chain links TRBV7-8 to TRBJ1-5, with TRBD1 matching 8 bases. Germline CDR1 reads SGHVS; CDR2 reads FQNEAQ. The CDR3 loop spans 15 amino acids. Losses at the gene ends were 5 bases for V and 5 bases for J; bases not matched to a gene: 8. CDR3 nucleotides: TGTGCCAGCAGCCAAGGACAGGGACCAGATCAGCCCCAGCATTTT. Translation gives CASSQGQGPDQPQHF.

The chain couples TRBV6-5 to TRBJ2-7; 7 bases fit TRBD2. Germline CDR1 reads MNHEY; CDR2 reads SVGAGI. The CDR3 covers 14 residues. The junction had 8 bases not matched to a gene; V was cut back by 8 bases and J by 1 base. The CDR3 nucleotides read TGTGCCAGCGCGAAGCAGCGGGATTCCTACGAGCAGTACTTC. This translates into CASAKQRDSYEQYF.

The V and J genes are TRBV10-3 and TRBJ1-1; D ambiguous. This CDR3 is built from 14 residues. Deletions cut 5 bases from V and 2 bases from J, with 12 bases between. CDR1 and CDR2 from the germline V gene are ENHRY and SYGVKD. In nucleotides, the CDR3 is TGTGCCATCAGTCGAGACGTACTAAACACTGAAGCTTTCTTT. The encoded protein is CAISRDVLNTEAFF.

This chain uses TRBV2 with TRBJ1-2; 8 bases map to TRBD1. The CDR3 runs 14 residues. J gave up 5 bases and V 6 bases, and 8 bases lay outside the gene matches. CDR1 is SNHLY and CDR2 is FYNNEI in the germline V gene. The CDR3 sequence: CASSPPRTGYGYTF. The CDR3 nucleotides read TGTGCCAGCAGCCCCCCCCGGACAGGGTATGGCTACACCTTC.

This rearrangement joins TRBV7-2 to TRBJ1-1; 7 bases are shared with TRBD1. The J segment lost 3 bases and the V segment lost 2 bases, leaving 3 bases of the junction unmatched. The CDR3 runs to 14 residues. CDR1 and CDR2 (germline): SGHTA, FQGNSA. CDR3 loop: CASSLNQGDTEAFF. The CDR3 region has the DNA TGTGCCAGCAGCTTAAACCAGGGGGACACTGAAGCTTTCTTT.

The V gene is TRBV18, the J gene TRBJ2-7, with a tentative D call TRBD1 (6 bases). Germline CDR1 KGHSH, CDR2 LQKENI. The length of the CDR3 is 14 residues. Trimming cost V 6 bases and J 0 bases, with 12 bases left between them. Here the CDR3 reads CASSRQDSSYEQYF. For the CDR3, the DNA is TGTGCCAGCTCGAGACAGGACTCCTCCTACGAGCAGTACTTC.